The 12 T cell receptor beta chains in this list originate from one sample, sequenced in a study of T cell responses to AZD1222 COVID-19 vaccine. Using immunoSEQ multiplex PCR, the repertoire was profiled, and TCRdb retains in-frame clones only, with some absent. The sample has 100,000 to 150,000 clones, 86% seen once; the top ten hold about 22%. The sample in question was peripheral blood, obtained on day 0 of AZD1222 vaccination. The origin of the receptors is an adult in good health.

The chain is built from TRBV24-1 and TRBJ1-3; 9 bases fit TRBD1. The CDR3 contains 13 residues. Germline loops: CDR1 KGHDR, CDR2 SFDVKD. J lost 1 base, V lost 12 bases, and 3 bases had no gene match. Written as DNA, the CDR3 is TGTGCCGTACAGGGGGCTTCTGGAAACACCATATATTTT. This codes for CAVQGASGNTIYF.

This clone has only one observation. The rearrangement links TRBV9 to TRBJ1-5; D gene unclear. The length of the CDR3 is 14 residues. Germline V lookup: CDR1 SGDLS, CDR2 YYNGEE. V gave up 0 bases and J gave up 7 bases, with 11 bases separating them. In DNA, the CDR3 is TGTGCCAGCAGCGTAGAGGTAGTCGGGCAGCCCCAGCATTTT. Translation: CASSVEVVGQPQHF.

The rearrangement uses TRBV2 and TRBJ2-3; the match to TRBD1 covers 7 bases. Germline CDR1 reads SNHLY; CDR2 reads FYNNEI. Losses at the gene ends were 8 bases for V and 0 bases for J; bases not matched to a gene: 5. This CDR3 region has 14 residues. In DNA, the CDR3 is TGTGCCAGCGGAAGGGACAGAAGCACAGATACGCAGTATTTT. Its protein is CASGRDRSTDTQYF.

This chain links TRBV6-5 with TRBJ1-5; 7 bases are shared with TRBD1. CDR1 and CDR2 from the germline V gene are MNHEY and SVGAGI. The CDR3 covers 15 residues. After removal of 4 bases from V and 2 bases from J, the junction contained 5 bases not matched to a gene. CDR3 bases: TGTGCCAGCAGTTTAGGGGGCCAGGGCAATCAGCCCCAGCATTTT. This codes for CASSLGGQGNQPQHF.

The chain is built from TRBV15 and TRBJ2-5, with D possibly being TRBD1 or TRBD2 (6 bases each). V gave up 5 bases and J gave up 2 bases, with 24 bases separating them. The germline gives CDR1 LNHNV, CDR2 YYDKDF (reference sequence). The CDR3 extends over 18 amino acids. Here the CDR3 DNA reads TGTGCCACCAGCCACCTCCCACCCCGGGGGCTAAGGCAAGAGACCCAGTACTTC. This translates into CATSHLPPRGLRQETQYF.

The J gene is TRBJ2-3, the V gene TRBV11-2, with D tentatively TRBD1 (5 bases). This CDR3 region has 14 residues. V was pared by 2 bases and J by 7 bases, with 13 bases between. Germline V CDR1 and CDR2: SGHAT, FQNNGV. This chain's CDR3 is CASSLRQNDNTQYF. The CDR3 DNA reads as TGTGCCAGCAGCTTAAGACAGAACGATAATACGCAGTATTTT.

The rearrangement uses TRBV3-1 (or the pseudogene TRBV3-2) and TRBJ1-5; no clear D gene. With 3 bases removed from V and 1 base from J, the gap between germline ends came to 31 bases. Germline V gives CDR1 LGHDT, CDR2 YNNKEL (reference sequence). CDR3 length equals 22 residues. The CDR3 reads CASSQDHPADRREERSNQPQHF. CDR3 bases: TGTGCCAGCAGCCAGGACCACCCGGCAGATAGGAGGGAGGAGAGGAGCAATCAGCCCCAGCATTTT.

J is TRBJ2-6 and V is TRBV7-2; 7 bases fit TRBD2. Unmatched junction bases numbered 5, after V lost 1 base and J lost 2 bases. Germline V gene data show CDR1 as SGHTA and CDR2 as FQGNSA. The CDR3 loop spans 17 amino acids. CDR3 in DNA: TGTGCCAGCAGCTTAGTCGGGGGGTTTCCTGGGGCCAACGTCCTGACTTTC. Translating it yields CASSLVGGFPGANVLTF.

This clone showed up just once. The CDR3 is CASSQDPSGSFNYGYTF. The DNA for the CDR3 is TGTGCCAGCAGCCAAGATCCTTCCGGCTCATTTAACTATGGCTACACCTTC. The J gene is TRBJ1-2, the V gene TRBV4-2; D gene uncertain. The germline V and J ends were trimmed by 0 bases and 1 base, with 15 bases remaining between them. This CDR3 contains 17 residues. Germline CDR1 is LGHNA and CDR2 is YNFKEQ.

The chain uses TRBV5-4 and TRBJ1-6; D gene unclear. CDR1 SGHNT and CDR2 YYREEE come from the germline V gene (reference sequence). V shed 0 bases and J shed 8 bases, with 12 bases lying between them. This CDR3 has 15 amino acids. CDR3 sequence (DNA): TGTGCCAGCAGCTTGGGACGCCCGATGGATTCACCCCTCCACTTT. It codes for CASSLGRPMDSPLHF.

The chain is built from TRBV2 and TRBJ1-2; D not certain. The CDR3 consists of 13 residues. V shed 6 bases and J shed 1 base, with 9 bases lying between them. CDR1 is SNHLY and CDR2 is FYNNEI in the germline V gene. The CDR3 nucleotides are TGTGCCAGCAGGCCTCAGCGTAACTATGGCTACACCTTC. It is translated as CASRPQRNYGYTF.

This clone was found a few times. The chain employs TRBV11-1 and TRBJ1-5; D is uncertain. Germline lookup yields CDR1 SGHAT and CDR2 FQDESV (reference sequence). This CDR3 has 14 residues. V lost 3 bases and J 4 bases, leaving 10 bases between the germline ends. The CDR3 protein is CASSFGGPNQPQHF. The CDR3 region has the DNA TGTGCCAGCAGCTTTGGTGGGCCTAATCAGCCCCAGCATTTT.